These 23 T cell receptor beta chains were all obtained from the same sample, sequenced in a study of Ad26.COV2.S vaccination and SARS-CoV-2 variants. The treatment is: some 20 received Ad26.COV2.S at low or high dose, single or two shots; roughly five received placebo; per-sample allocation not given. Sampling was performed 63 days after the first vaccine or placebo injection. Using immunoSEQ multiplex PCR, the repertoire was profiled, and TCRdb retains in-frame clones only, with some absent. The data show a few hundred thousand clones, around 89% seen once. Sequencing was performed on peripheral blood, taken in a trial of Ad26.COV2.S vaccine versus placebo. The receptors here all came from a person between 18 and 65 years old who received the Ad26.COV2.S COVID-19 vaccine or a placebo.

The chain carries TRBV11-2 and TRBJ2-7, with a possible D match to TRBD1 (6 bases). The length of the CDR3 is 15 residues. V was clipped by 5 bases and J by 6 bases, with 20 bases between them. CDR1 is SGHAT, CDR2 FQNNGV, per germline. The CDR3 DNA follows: TGTGCCAGCAGCACTACGGGACACTCAGAAGTCGAGCAGTACTTC. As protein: CASSTTGHSEVEQYF.

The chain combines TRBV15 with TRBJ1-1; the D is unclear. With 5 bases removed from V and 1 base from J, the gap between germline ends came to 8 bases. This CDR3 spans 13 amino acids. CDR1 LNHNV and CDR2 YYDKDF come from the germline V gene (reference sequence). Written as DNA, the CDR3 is TGTGCCACCAGCGGACGGAAGAACACTGAAGCTTTCTTT. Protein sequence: CATSGRKNTEAFF.

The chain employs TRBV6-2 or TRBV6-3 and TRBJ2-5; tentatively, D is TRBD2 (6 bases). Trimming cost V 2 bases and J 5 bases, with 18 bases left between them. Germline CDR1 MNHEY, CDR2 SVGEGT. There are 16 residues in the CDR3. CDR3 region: CASSYTRALGRETQYF. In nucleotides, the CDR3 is TGTGCCAGCAGTTACACCCGGGCCCTTGGGAGGGAGACCCAGTACTTC.

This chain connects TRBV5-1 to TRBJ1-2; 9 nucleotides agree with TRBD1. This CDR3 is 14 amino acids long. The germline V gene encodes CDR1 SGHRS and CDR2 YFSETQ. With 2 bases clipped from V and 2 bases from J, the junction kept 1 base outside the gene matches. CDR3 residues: CASSFGTGNYGYTF. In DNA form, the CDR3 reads TGCGCCAGCAGCTTTGGGACAGGGAACTATGGCTACACCTTC.

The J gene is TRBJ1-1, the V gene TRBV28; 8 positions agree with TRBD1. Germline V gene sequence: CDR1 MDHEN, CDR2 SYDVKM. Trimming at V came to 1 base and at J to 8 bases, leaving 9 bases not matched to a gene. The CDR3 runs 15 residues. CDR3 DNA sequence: TGTGCCAGCAGTTTATCCCCTTTCAGGGGGCGCGAAGCTTTCTTT. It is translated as CASSLSPFRGREAFF. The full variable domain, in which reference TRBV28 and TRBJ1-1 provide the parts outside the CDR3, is DVKVTQSSRYLVKRTGEKVFLECVQDMDHENMFWYRQDPGLGLRLIYFSYDVKMKEKGDIPEGYSVSREKKERFSLILESASTNQTSMYLCASSLSPFRGREAFFGQGTRLTVV.

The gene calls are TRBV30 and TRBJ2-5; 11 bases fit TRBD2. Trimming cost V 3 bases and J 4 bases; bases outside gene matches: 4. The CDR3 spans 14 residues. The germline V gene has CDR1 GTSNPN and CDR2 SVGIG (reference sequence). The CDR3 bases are TGTGCCTGGAGCAATCTAGCGGGGGGAGAGACCCAGTACTTC. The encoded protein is CAWSNLAGGETQYF.

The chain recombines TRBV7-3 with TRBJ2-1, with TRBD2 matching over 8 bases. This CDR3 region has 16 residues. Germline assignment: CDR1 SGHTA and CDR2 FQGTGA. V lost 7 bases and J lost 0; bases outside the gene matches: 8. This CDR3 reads CASTLFGGASYNEQFF. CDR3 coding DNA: TGTGCCAGCACCCTTTTCGGGGGGGCCTCCTACAATGAGCAGTTCTTC.

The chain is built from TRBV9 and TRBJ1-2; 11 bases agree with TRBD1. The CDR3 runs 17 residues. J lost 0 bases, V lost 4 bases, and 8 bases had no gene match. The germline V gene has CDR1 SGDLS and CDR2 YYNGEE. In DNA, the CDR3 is TGTGCCAGCAGCCCCGGACAGGGGGCCTCAGCTAACTATGGCTACACCTTC. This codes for CASSPGQGASANYGYTF.

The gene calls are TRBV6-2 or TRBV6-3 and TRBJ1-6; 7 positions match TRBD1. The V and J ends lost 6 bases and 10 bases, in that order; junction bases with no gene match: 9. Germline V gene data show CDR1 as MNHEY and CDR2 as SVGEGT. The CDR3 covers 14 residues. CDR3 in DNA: TGTGCCAGCAGCCCAGACAGGGACATATCACCCCTCCACTTT. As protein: CASSPDRDISPLHF.

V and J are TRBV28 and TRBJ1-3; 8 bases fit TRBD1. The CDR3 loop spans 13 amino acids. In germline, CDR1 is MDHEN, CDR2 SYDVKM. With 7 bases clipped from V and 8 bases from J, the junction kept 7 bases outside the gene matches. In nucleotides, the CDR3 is TGTGCCAGCAATGGACAGGGCCGGGACACCATATATTTT. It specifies CASNGQGRDTIYF. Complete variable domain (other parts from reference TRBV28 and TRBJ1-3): DVKVTQSSRYLVKRTGEKVFLECVQDMDHENMFWYRQDPGLGLRLIYFSYDVKMKEKGDIPEGYSVSREKKERFSLILESASTNQTSMYLCASNGQGRDTIYFGEGSWLTVV.

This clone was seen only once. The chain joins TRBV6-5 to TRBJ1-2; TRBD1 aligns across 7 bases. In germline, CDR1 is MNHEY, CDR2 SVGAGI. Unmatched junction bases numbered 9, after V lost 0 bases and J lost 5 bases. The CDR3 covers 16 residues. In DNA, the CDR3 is TGTGCCAGCAGTTACTCCCTCGGGGCAGGGGGATATGGCTACACCTTC. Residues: CASSYSLGAGGYGYTF.

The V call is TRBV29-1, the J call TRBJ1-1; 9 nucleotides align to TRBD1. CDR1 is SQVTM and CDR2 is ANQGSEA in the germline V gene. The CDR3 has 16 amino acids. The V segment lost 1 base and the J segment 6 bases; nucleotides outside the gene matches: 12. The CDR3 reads CSVEGGRGTGMSEAFF. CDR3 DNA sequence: TGCAGCGTTGAAGGCGGACGGGGGACAGGGATGTCTGAAGCTTTCTTT.

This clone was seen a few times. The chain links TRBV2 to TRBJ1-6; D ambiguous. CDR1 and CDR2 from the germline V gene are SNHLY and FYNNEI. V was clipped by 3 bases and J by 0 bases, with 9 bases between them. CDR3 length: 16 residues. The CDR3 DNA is TGTGCCAGCAGTGACGGGCGATCCTCCTATAATTCACCCCTCCACTTT. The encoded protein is CASSDGRSSYNSPLHF.

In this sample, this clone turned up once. The CDR3 DNA is TGTGCCAGTAGTAAAGGGACAGGGTTGTACGAGCAGTACTTC. Translating it yields CASSKGTGLYEQYF. The V call is TRBV19, the J call TRBJ2-7; 9 positions agree with TRBD1. V gave up 4 bases and J gave up 4 bases; unmatched junction bases: 5. The CDR3 spans 14 residues. Germline lookup yields CDR1 LNHDA and CDR2 SQIVND (reference sequence).

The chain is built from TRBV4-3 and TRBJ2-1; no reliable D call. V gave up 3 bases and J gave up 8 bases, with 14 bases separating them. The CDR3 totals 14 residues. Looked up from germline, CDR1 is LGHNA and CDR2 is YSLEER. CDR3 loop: CASSHVNWAHEQFF. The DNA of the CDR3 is TGCGCCAGCAGCCATGTAAACTGGGCCCATGAGCAGTTCTTC.

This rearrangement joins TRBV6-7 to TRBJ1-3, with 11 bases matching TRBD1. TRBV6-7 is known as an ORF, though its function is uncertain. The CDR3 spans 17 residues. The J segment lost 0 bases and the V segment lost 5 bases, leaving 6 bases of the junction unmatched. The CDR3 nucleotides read TGTGCCAGCAGTGCCGGGACAGGGGGAACCTCTGGAAACACCATATATTTT. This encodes CASSAGTGGTSGNTIYF.

CDR3: CASSIGTEQMTYEQYF. The CDR3 nucleotides read TGTGCCAGCAGCATCGGGACTGAACAAATGACCTACGAGCAGTACTTC. This sequence joins TRBV5-5 and TRBJ2-7; TRBD2 is a possible D gene (6 bases). This CDR3 has 16 residues. Trimming took off 4 bases at V and 2 bases at J, with 19 bases between the two ends. From germline, CDR1 is SGHKS and CDR2 YYEKEE (reference sequence).

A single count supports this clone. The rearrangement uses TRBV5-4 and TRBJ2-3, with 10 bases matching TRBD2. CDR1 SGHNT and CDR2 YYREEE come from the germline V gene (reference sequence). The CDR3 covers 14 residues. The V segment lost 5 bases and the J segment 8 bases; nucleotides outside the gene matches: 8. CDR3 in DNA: TGTGCCAGCAGGGGTCTAGCGGGGGAGACTACGCAGTATTTT. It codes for CASRGLAGETTQYF.

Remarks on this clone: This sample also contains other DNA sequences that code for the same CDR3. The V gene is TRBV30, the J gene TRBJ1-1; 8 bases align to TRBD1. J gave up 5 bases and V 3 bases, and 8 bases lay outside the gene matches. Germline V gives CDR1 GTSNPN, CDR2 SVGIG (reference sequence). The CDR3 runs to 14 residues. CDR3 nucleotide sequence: TGTGCCTGGAGCCCCGGACAGGGTTGGACTGAAGCTTTCTTT. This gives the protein CAWSPGQGWTEAFF.

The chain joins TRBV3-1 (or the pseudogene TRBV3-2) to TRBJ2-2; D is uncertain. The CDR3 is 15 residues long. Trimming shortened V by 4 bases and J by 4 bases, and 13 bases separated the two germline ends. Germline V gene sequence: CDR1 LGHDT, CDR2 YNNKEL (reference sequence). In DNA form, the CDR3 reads TGTGCCAGCAGCCGACTGACGCGAAGCACCGGGGAGCTGTTTTTT. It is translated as CASSRLTRSTGELFF.

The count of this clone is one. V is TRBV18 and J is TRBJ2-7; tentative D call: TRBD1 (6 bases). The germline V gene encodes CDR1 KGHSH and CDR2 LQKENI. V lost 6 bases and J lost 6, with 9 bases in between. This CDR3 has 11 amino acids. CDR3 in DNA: TGTGCCAGCTCCATGGGGGCCGAGCAGTACTTC. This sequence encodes CASSMGAEQYF.

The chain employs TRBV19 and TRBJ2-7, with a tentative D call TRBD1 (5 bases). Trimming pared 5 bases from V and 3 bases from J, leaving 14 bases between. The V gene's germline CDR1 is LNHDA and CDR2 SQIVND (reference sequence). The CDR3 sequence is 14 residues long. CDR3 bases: TGTGCCAGTAGTCCCGGTGGGGCTGTCTACGAGCAGTACTTC. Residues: CASSPGGAVYEQYF.

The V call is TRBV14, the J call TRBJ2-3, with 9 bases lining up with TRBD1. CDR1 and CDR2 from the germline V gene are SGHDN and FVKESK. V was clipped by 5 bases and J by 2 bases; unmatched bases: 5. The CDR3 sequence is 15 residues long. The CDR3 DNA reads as TGTGCCAGCAGCAAAGGACAGGGGTACACAGATACGCAGTATTTT. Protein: CASSKGQGYTDTQYF.